This entry concerns a single TCR beta chain. This CDR3 contains 13 residues. Germline V CDR1 and CDR2: MNHEY, SVGAGI. V lost 10 bases and J 5 bases, leaving 15 bases between the germline ends. This entry belongs to a study of control samples from healthy donors and cancer patients. Some clones are missing from TCRdb's copy, which holds only in-frame ones; the method was immunoSEQ multiplex PCR. The sample lists about 130,000 clones; roughly 94% were seen once. Sequenced: PBMCs. The clonotype originates from a man in his sixties with colorectal cancer. The V call is TRBV6-5, the J call TRBJ2-1, with a weak D call TRBD2 (5 bases). CDR3 DNA: TGTGCCAACCGGGAACCGGCCCACAATGAGCAGTTCTTC. This sequence encodes CANREPAHNEQFF.